This T cell receptor beta chain derives from a study of T cells in Graves' hyperthyroidism and ophthalmopathy. This CDR3 region has 15 residues. With 6 bases removed from V and 3 bases from J, the gap between germline ends came to 18 bases. Per germline, CDR1 MNHEY and CDR2 SMNVEV (reference sequence). Researchers amplified the TCR beta CDR3 regions from RNA transcripts. Researchers ran a first-round RT-PCR on the TCR CDR3 using the HTBI primer set. MiXCR, run by TCRdb on the multiplex PCR reads, gives a single entry per CDR3 protein. This table has 450,000 to 650,000 distinct CDR3 sequences, approximately 15% appearing once. This clonotype was observed a few times. Its antigen is as yet unknown. Study observations and caveats: Most thyroid clonotypes that were expanded above 0.001 also turned up in blood. Stable hyperthyroidism and ophthalmopathy were separated using 13 V-J signatures.

The sequence derives from a woman aged 18-35 years with Graves' ophthalmopathy. The genes are TRBV27 and TRBJ2-7; D gene uncertain. Input material: blood. The CDR3: CASSPNTPVYYEQYF. The CDR3, as DNA: TGTGCCAGCAGCCCGAACACACCCGTTTACTACGAGCAGTACTTC.